Shown below are 21 T cell receptor beta chains from a single sample sequenced in a study of T cells in Graves' hyperthyroidism and ophthalmopathy. Using RNA transcripts as the source, TCR beta CDR3 regions were amplified. During a first-round RT-PCR of the TCR CDR3, the HTBI primer set was used. TCRdb passed the multiplex PCR reads through MiXCR, listing each CDR3 protein once. In the table there are hundreds of thousands of distinct CDR3 sequences, 11% to 15% of which are singletons. Sequences were obtained from blood. These receptor sequences come from a woman aged 25 to 39 with Graves' hyperthyroidism that later progressed to Graves' ophthalmopathy.

In its sample, this clonotype was seen many times. J is TRBJ2-7 and V is TRBV19; tentative D call: TRBD1 (6 bases). CDR1 and CDR2 from the germline V gene are LNHDA and SQIVND (reference sequence). The ends were cut back, 5 bases at V and 5 bases at J, with 10 bases in the middle. The CDR3 consists of 12 residues. The CDR3 protein is CASSQRGNEQYF. The CDR3, as DNA: TGTGCCAGTAGTCAGAGGGGGAACGAGCAGTACTTC.

This clonotype was seen repeatedly, ten times or more. A read error may account for a junction end that differs from germline. This rearrangement joins TRBV7-7 to TRBJ2-2, with D perhaps being TRBD1 or TRBD2 (5 bases each). The CDR3 totals 13 residues. Germline-derived CDR1 and CDR2 are SSHAT and FNYEAQ (reference sequence). The DNA for the CDR3 is TGTGCTAGCAGCTTACAGGAGGCCGGGGAGCTGTTTTTT. Protein product: CASSLQEAGELFF.

Remarks on this clonotype: This could be a read error, since a much larger clone is one nucleotide away. As the CDR3 is not closed by the conserved phenylalanine or tryptophan, this likely results from a read error. The chain joins TRBV28 to TRBJ1-2; the D gene is possibly TRBD1 (5 bases). The germline CDR1 and CDR2 sequences are MDHEN and SYDVKM. Between the trimmed V and J ends, which lost 6 bases and 2 bases, there was a span of 10 bases. This CDR3 contains 13 residues. CDR3 nucleotides: TGTGCCAGCAGCCCCGGGGGAAACTATGGCTACACCCTC. It specifies CASSPGGNYGYTL.

The chain joins TRBV3-1 to TRBJ2-7, with 9 nucleotides matching TRBD1. Trimming at V came to 4 bases and at J to 6 bases, leaving 7 bases not matched to a gene. CDR1 and CDR2 from the germline V gene are LGHDT and YNNKEL (reference sequence). The CDR3 loop spans 14 amino acids. The CDR3 is CASSRDRVVSEQYF. Here the CDR3 DNA reads TGTGCCAGCAGCCGGGACAGGGTGGTGTCCGAGCAGTACTTC.

This chain joins TRBV7-9 and TRBJ1-1, with D perhaps TRBD1 (6 bases). CDR1 and CDR2 from the germline V gene are SEHNR and FQNEAQ (reference sequence). The V gene lost 0 bases and the J gene lost 0 bases, with 14 bases spanning the gap. The CDR3 consists of 17 residues. The CDR3 nucleotides are TGTGCCAGCAGCTTAGCTACAGGGAAACAGTTGAACACTGAAGCTTTCTTT. Translated, it gives CASSLATGKQLNTEAFF.

This clonotype has only a few counts. The V and J genes are TRBV12-3 or TRBV12-4 and TRBJ2-1; 10 nucleotides line up with TRBD2. This CDR3 is 16 amino acids long. V shed 6 bases, J shed 2 bases, and the junction held 7 bases outside the gene matches. Here the CDR3 reads CASRLLAGFTYNEQFF. CDR3 bases: TGTGCCAGCAGATTACTAGCGGGGTTTACCTACAATGAGCAGTTCTTC.

There are many counts of this clonotype. DNA for the CDR3: TGTGCCAGCAGTTTGGACCGGGACAGGAACACTGAAGCTTTCTTT. As protein: CASSLDRDRNTEAFF. This chain joins TRBV28 and TRBJ1-1; 7 bases align to TRBD1. There are 15 residues in the CDR3. Germline assignment: CDR1 MDHEN and CDR2 SYDVKM. Trimming at V came to 3 bases and at J to 1 base, leaving 5 bases not matched to a gene.

V gene TRBV6-4 combines with J gene TRBJ2-3; D is undetermined. V shed 6 bases and J shed 3 bases, with 16 bases lying between them. CDR3 size: 15 residues. Germline V lookup: CDR1 MRHNA, CDR2 SNTAGT. CDR3 bases: TGTGCCAGCAGGAGCGCTGGCAGCCCTACAGATACGCAGTATTTT. Translated: CASRSAGSPTDTQYF.

This clonotype was recorded many times. This rearrangement joins TRBV28 to TRBJ1-5; TRBD1 agrees at 10 bases. V trimming: 4 bases; J trimming: 10 bases; junction bases outside the gene matches: 7. Germline assignment: CDR1 MDHEN and CDR2 SYDVKM. This CDR3 is built from 14 residues. The DNA for the CDR3 is TGTGCCAGCAGTTGGGGACAGGGGCAAGATCCCCAGCATTTT. It yields the protein CASSWGQGQDPQHF.

This clonotype was counted many times. The V and J genes are TRBV6-5 and TRBJ2-2; D may match TRBD1 or TRBD2 (6 bases each). The CDR3 extends over 15 amino acids. From germline, CDR1 is MNHEY and CDR2 SVGAGI. Deletions cut 2 bases from V and 6 bases from J, with 13 bases between. In DNA form, the CDR3 reads TGTGCCAGCAGTTACGGAGGGGGGCGGGCCGGGGAGCTGTTTTTT. Protein sequence: CASSYGGGRAGELFF.

This clonotype appeared a few times. The chain joins TRBV18 to TRBJ2-5; D call uncertain. Trimming took 5 bases from V and 0 from J, leaving 4 bases between them. This CDR3 comprises 12 residues. CDR1 and CDR2 (germline): KGHSH, LQKENI. CDR3 sequence (DNA): TGTGCCAGCTCAGAGTACCAAGAGACCCAGTACTTC. Amino acid sequence: CASSEYQETQYF.

This clonotype was counted a few times. The chain links TRBV24-1 to TRBJ2-7, with D perhaps TRBD1 or TRBD2 (5 bases each). The CDR3 runs 15 residues. V was pared by 4 bases and J by 3 bases, with 15 bases between. Germline lookup yields CDR1 KGHDR and CDR2 SFDVKD. Written as DNA, the CDR3 is TGTGCCACCAGTGACCCTCGGGACGAAGGCTACGAGCAGTACTTC. This gives the protein CATSDPRDEGYEQYF.

The CDR3 sequence is CASSPPDSGTDTQYF. CDR3 coding DNA: TGTGCCAGCAGTCCTCCTGACTCGGGCACAGATACGCAGTATTTT. The chain joins TRBV6-2 or TRBV6-3 to TRBJ2-3; D gene ambiguous. The germline gives CDR1 MNHEY, CDR2 SVGEGT. The CDR3 is made up of 15 amino acids. The V end lost 5 bases, the J end lost 1 base, and 13 bases lay between the germline ends.

This clonotype was observed a few times. The J gene is TRBJ2-7, the V gene TRBV9, with D tentatively TRBD1 (5 bases). The germline V gene has CDR1 SGDLS and CDR2 YYNGEE. Deletions cut 4 bases from V and 7 bases from J, with 15 bases between. This CDR3 region has 13 residues. The CDR3 here is CASSPKPGLEQYF. The DNA for the CDR3 is TGTGCCAGCAGCCCCAAACCAGGGTTGGAGCAGTACTTC.

This clonotype has a count of ten or more. The CDR3 protein is CASTGTGNTGELFF. CDR3 sequence (DNA): TGTGCCAGCACCGGGACCGGGAACACCGGGGAGCTGTTTTTT. The chain employs TRBV12-3 or TRBV12-4 and TRBJ2-2; the D call may be TRBD1 or TRBD2 (5 bases each). V lost 7 bases and J 1 base, leaving 10 bases between the germline ends. CDR3 length: 14 amino acids.

The gene calls are TRBV5-4 and TRBJ2-1, with 7 bases that match TRBD2. Unmatched junction bases numbered 3, after V lost 0 bases and J lost 0 bases. The CDR3 totals 16 residues. The germline gives CDR1 SGHNT, CDR2 YYREEE (reference sequence). CDR3 nucleotides: TGTGCCAGCAGCTTGGCTAGCGGAGCCTCCTACAATGAGCAGTTCTTC. Its translation: CASSLASGASYNEQFF.

V is TRBV6-1 and J is TRBJ2-7; D might be TRBD1 or TRBD2, each matching 5 bases. The germline V gene has CDR1 MNHNS and CDR2 SASEGT. The CDR3 contains 15 residues. Trimming cost V 1 base and J 7 bases, with 17 bases left between them. The CDR3 spells CASSEEGRPSSEQYF. The CDR3 nucleotides are TGTGCCAGCAGTGAAGAGGGACGACCGAGCAGTGAGCAGTACTTC.

The rearrangement uses TRBV5-5 and TRBJ1-2; possible D gene TRBD1, 5 bases. Trimming shortened V by 0 bases and J by 7 bases, and 13 bases separated the two germline ends. The CDR3 runs to 14 residues. Germline V gene sequence: CDR1 SGHKS, CDR2 YYEKEE (reference sequence). CDR3 protein: CASSLEVRGSGYTF. The CDR3 DNA is TGTGCCAGCAGCTTGGAGGTACGGGGGAGTGGCTACACCTTC. Supplemented by reference TRBV5-5 and TRBJ1-2, the full variable domain reads DAGVTQSPTHLIKTRGQQVTLRCSPISGHKSVSWYQQVLGQGPQFIFQYYEKEERGRGNFPDRFSARQFPNYSSELNVNALLLGDSALYLCASSLEVRGSGYTFGSGTRLTVV.

This clonotype was counted a few times. The J gene is TRBJ1-5, the V gene TRBV24-1, with 8 nucleotides matching TRBD1. The CDR3 covers 15 residues. Germline CDR1 KGHDR, CDR2 SFDVKD. The V and J ends lost 7 bases and 0 bases, in that order; junction bases with no gene match: 4. The CDR3 sequence: CATRQGGNSNQPQHF. The CDR3 bases are TGTGCCACCAGACAGGGGGGTAATAGCAATCAGCCCCAGCATTTT.

Only a few counts were recorded for this clonotype. The genes are TRBV20-1 and TRBJ2-1; possibly TRBD1 or TRBD2 for D (5 bases each). Germline lookup yields CDR1 DFQATT and CDR2 SNEGSKA (reference sequence). The CDR3 runs 15 residues. V was clipped by 0 bases and J by 10 bases, with 19 bases between them. The chain's CDR3 is CSARDLGTGKEEQFF. Here the CDR3 DNA reads TGCAGTGCTAGAGATCTGGGGACCGGGAAGGAGGAGCAGTTCTTC.

This clonotype showed up many times. This rearrangement joins TRBV5-1 to TRBJ1-1, with D unresolved. The CDR3 has 14 amino acids. The V gene's germline CDR1 is SGHRS and CDR2 YFSETQ. V was pared by 4 bases and J by 7 bases, with 17 bases between. CDR3 region: CASSTQTDGVEAFF. In nucleotides, the CDR3 is TGCGCCAGCAGCACTCAGACGGACGGAGTTGAAGCTTTCTTT.